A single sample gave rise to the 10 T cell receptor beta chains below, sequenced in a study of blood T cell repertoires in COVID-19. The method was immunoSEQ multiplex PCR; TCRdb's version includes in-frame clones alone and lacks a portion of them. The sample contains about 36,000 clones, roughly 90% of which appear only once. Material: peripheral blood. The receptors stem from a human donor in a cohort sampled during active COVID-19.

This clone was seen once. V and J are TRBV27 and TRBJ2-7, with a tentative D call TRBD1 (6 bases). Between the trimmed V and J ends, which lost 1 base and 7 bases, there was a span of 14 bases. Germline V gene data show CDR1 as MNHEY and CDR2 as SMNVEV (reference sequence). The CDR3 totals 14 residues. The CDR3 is CASSLFRGYIEQYF. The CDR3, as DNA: TGTGCCAGCAGTTTATTTAGGGGGTATATTGAGCAGTACTTC.

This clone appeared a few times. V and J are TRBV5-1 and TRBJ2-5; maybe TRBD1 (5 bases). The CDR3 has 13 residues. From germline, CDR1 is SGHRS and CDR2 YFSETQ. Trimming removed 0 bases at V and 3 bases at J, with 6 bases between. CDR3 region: CASSLAREETQYF. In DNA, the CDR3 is TGCGCCAGCAGCTTGGCCAGGGAAGAGACCCAGTACTTC.

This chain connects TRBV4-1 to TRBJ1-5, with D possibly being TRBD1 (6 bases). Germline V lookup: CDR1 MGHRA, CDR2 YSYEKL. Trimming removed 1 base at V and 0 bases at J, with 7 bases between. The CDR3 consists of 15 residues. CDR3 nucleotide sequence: TGCGCCAGCAGCCAAGGGACAGTTAGCAATCAGCCCCAGCATTTT. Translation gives CASSQGTVSNQPQHF.

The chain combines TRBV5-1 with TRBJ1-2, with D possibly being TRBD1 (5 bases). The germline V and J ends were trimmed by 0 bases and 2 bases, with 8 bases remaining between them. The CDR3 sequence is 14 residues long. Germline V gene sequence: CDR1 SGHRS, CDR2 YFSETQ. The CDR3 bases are TGCGCCAGCAGCTTGGGACAGAACAACTATGGCTACACCTTC. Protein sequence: CASSLGQNNYGYTF.

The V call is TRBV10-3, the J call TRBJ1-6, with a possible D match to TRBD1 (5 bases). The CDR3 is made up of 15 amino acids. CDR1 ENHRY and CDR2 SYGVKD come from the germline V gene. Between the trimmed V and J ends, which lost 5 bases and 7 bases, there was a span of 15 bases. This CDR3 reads CAISPRGERNSPLHF. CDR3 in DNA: TGTGCCATCAGTCCGCGGGGGGAACGGAATTCACCCCTCCACTTT.

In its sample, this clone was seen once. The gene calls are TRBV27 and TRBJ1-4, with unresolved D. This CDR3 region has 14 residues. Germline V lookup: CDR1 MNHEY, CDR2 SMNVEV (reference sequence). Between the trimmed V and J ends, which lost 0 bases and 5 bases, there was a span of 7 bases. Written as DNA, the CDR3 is TGTGCCAGCAGTTTATCGGCCCCGAATGAAAAACTGTTTTTT. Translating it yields CASSLSAPNEKLFF.

CDR3 amino acids: CASSQSPWTSGTKETQYF. CDR3 sequence (DNA): TGTGCCAGCAGCCAATCCCCCTGGACTAGCGGGACCAAAGAGACCCAGTACTTC. J is TRBJ2-5 and V is TRBV14; 12 nucleotides line up with TRBD2. The CDR3 covers 18 residues. Per the germline V gene, CDR1 is SGHDN and CDR2 is FVKESK. V shed 2 bases and J 3 bases; nucleotides not matched to a gene: 10.

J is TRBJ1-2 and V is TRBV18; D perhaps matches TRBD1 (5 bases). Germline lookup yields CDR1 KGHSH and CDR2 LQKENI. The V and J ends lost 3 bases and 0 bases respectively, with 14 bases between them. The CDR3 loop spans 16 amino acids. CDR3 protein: CASSPIFGTSNYGYTF. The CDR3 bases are TGTGCCAGCTCACCTATATTTGGGACTTCTAACTATGGCTACACCTTC.

DNA for the CDR3: TGTGCCAGCAGTTTTTTAGCGGGGGGACTTACGGATACGCAGTATTTT. It codes for CASSFLAGGLTDTQYF. V usage is TRBV28 and J usage is TRBJ2-3; 10 bases line up with TRBD2. The V gene's germline CDR1 is MDHEN and CDR2 SYDVKM. V was pared by 3 bases and J by 6 bases, with 9 bases of the junction left unmatched. The CDR3 has 16 residues.

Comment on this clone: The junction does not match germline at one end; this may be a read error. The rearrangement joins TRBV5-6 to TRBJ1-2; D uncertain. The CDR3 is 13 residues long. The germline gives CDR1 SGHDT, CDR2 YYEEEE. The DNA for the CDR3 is TGTGCCAGCAGCTTGGAGCGAAACTATGGCCACACCTTC. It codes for CASSLERNYGHTF.